This TCR beta chain originates from a study of sequential checkpoint blockade in melanoma. As for the study in general: Patients were randomized 1:1 to nivolumab-then-ipilimumab or ipilimumab-then-nivolumab first-line.

Treatment defined: randomized to nivolumab then ipilimumab (arm A) or the reverse (arm B). Sequencing was performed with immunoSEQ multiplex PCR; in TCRdb, only in-frame clones are kept and a portion is missing. In the table there are about 12,000 clones, around a fifth of which are singletons. The CDR3 runs to 16 residues. Trimming shortened V by 9 bases and J by 1 base, and 19 bases separated the two germline ends. The germline V gene has CDR1 WSHSY and CDR2 SAAADI. The genes are TRBV10-2 and TRBJ1-3; possibly TRBD1 for D (5 bases). This clonotype originated in a human donor with melanoma. Sequencing used tumor tissue (inferred from file names), obtained from a patient given nivolumab and ipilimumab in sequence. The CDR3 coding sequence is TGCGCCAGGGGGAGGGGAATGCAACGATCTGGAAACACCATATATTTT. Its translation: CARGRGMQRSGNTIYF.